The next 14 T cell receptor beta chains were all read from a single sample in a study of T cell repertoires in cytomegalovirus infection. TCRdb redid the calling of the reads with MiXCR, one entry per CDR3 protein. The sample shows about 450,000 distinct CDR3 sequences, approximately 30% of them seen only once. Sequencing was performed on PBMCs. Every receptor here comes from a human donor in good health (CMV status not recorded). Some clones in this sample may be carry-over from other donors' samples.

CDR3 in amino acids: CASSYSIQEVRAYGYTF. The CDR3 region has the DNA TGTGCCAGCAGTTACTCGATACAGGAGGTCAGGGCCTATGGCTACACCTTC. V is TRBV6-5 and J is TRBJ1-2; maybe TRBD1 (5 bases). The CDR3 loop spans 17 amino acids. Germline V gives CDR1 MNHEY, CDR2 SVGAGI. Trimming removed 0 bases at V and 4 bases at J, with 18 bases between.

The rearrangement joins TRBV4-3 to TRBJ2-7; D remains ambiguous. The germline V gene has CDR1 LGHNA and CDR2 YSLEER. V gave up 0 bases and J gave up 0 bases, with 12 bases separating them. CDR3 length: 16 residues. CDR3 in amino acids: CASSQDLGSSSYEQYF. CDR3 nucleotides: TGCGCCAGCAGCCAAGATCTTGGCAGTTCCTCCTACGAGCAGTACTTC.

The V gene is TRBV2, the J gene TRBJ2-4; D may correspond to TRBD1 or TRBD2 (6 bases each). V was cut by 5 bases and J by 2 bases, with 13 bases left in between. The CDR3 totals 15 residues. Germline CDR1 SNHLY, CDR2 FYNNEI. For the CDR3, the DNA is TGTGCCAGCAGTCCCCGGGGGACAACCAAAAACATTCAGTACTTC. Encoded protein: CASSPRGTTKNIQYF.

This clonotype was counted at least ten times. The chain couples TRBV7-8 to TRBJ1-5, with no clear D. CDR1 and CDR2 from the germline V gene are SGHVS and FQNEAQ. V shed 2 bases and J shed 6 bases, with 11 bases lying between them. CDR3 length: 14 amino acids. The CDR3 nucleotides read TGTGCCAGCAGCTTATTCCAGAATTCTCAGCCCCAGCATTTT. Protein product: CASSLFQNSQPQHF.

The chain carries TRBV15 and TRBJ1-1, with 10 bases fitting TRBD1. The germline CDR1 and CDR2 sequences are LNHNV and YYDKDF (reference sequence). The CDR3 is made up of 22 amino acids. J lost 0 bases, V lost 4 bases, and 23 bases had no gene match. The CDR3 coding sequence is TGTGCCACCAGCACATCATTCTTAGGGATGAAACCGGGACAGGGGATGAACACTGAAGCTTTCTTT. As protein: CATSTSFLGMKPGQGMNTEAFF.

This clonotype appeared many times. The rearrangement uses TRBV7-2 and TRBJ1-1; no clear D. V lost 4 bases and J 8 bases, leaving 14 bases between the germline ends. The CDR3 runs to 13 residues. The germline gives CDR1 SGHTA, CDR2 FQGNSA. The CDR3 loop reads CASSSLVSGEAFF. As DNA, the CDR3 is TGTGCCAGCAGCTCCCTGGTGTCCGGGGAAGCTTTCTTT.

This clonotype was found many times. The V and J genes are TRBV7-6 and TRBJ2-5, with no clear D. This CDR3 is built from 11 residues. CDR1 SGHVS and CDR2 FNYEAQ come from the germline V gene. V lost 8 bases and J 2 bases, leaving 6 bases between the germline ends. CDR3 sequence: CASGGQETQYF. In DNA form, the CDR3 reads TGTGCCAGCGGCGGTCAAGAGACCCAGTACTTC.

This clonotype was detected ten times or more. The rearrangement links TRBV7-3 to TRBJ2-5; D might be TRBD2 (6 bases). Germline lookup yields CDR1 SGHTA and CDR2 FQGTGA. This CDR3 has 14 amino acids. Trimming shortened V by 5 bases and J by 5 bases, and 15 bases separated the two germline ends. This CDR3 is CASSRGLRGETQYF. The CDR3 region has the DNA TGTGCCAGCAGCCGGGGGTTACGCGGGGAGACCCAGTACTTC.

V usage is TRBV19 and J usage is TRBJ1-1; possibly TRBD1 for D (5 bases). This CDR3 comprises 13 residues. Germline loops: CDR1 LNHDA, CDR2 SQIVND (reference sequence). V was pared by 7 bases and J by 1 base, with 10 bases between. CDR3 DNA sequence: TGTGCCAGTACGATCAGGGCGAACACTGAAGCTTTCTTT. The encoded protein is CASTIRANTEAFF.

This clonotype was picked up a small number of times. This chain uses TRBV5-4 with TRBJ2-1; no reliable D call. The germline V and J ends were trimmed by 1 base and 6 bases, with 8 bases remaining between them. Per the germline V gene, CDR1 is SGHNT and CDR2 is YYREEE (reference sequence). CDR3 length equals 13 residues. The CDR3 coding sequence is TGTGCCAGCAGCTTGAGTAGAAGCAATGAGCAGTTCTTC. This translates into CASSLSRSNEQFF.

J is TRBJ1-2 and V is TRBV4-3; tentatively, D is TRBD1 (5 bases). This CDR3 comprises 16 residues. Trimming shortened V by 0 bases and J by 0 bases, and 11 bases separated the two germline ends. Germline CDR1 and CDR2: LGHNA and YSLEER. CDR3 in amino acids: CASSQDTGGTNYGYTF. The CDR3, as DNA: TGCGCCAGCAGCCAAGATACAGGTGGGACTAACTATGGCTACACCTTC.

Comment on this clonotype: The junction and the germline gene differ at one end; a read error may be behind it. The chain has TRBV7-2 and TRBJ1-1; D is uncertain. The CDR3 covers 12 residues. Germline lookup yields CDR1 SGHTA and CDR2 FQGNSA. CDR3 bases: TGTGCCAGCAGCGCCCGGGGTAGCTCAGCTATCTTT. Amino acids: CASSARGSSAIF.

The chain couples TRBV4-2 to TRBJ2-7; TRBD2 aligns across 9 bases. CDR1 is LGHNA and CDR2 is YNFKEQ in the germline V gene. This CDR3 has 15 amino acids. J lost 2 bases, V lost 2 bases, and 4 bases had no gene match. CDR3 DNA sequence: TGTGCCAGCAGCCAAAATCTAGCGGGGACCTACGAGCAGTACTTC. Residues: CASSQNLAGTYEQYF.

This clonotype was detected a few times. The CDR3 region is CASTPSAGGSTDTQYF. The CDR3 DNA sequence: TGTGCCAGCACCCCTTCGGCGGGGGGCAGCACAGATACGCAGTATTTT. The V and J genes are TRBV12-3 or TRBV12-4 and TRBJ2-3, with 8 bases that match TRBD2. The CDR3 loop spans 16 amino acids. V gave up 7 bases and J gave up 0 bases; unmatched junction bases: 9.